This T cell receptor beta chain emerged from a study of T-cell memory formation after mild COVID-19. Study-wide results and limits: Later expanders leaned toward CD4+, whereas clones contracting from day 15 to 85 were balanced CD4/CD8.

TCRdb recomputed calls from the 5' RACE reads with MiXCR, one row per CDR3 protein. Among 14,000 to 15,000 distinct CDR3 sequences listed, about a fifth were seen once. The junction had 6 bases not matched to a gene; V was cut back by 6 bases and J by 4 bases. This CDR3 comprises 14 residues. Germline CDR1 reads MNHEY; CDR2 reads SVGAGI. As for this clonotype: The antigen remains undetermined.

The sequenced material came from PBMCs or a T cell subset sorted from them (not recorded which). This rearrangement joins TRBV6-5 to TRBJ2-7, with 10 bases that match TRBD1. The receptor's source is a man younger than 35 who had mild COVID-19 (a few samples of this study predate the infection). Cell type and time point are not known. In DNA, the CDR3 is TGTGCCAGCAGCCCCCCGGGACAGGGGTACGAGCAGTACTTC. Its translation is CASSPPGQGYEQYF.